The text below deals with one T cell receptor beta chain. J lost 2 bases, V lost 6 bases, and 6 bases had no gene match. This CDR3 has 15 amino acids. Germline assignment: CDR1 SGHNT and CDR2 YYREEE (reference sequence). The method was immunoSEQ multiplex PCR; TCRdb's version includes in-frame clones alone and lacks a portion of them. In the table there are about 200,000 clones, roughly 90% of which are singletons. The data originate from a study of blood T cell repertoires in COVID-19. The wider study: Researchers got acute and convalescent COVID-19 samples from the United States, Italy and Spain.

The sequence was collected from a woman aged 18-35 years who had recovered from COVID-19. J is TRBJ2-1 and V is TRBV5-4; 9 bases match TRBD2. The sequenced sample consisted of PBMCs or T cells enriched from blood (not recorded which). CDR3 in DNA: TGTGCCAGCACCCTCGGCGGGGGGGCCTACAATGAGCAGTTCTTC. The encoded protein is CASTLGGGAYNEQFF.